The next 14 T cell receptor beta chains were all read from a single sample in a study of radiation and T cells in renal cell carcinoma. The data were produced by immunoSEQ multiplex PCR, yet TCRdb's version contains in-frame clones alone and is incomplete. This table holds about 130,000 clones, approximately 75% found once. Time point meaning: blood 2 weeks post-SBRT. Regarding treatment: 15 Gy SBRT to primary tumor, nephrectomy 4 weeks later. This specimen consisted of blood, obtained from a patient whose treatment included radiotherapy and nephrectomy. The source is a woman in her sixties with renal cell carcinoma.

This chain links TRBV9 with TRBJ2-5; perhaps TRBD2 as D (5 bases). Germline CDR1 reads SGDLS; CDR2 reads YYNGEE. The CDR3 is made up of 13 amino acids. V was shortened by 4 bases and J by 2 bases, with 9 bases between the two germline ends. CDR3 sequence reads: CASSRRPQETQYF. CDR3 DNA: TGTGCCAGCAGCCGGAGGCCTCAAGAGACCCAGTACTTC. Looking up the rest from reference TRBV9 and TRBJ2-5 gives the full variable domain: DSGVTQTPKHLITATGQRVTLRCSPRSGDLSVYWYQQSLDQGLQFLIQYYNGEERAKGNILERFSAQQFPDLHSELNLSSLELGDSALYFCASSRRPQETQYFGPGTRLLVL.

The chain is built from TRBV28 and TRBJ1-4, with D possibly matching TRBD1 (5 bases). CDR1 is MDHEN and CDR2 is SYDVKM in the germline V gene. Trimming removed 10 bases from V and 0 bases from J, with 18 bases in between. This CDR3 region has 16 residues. The CDR3 protein is CATRGGALATNEKLFF. CDR3 nucleotide sequence: TGTGCCACCCGGGGAGGGGCCTTGGCAACTAATGAAAAACTGTTTTTT.

The chain has TRBV6-6 and TRBJ1-5, with 7 bases that match TRBD1. The CDR3 covers 16 residues. The germline CDR1 and CDR2 sequences are MNHNY and SVGAGI (reference sequence). V lost 0 bases and J lost 3; bases outside the gene matches: 5. Written as DNA, the CDR3 is TGTGCCAGCAGTTACTCAGCAGGGGGGCACAATCAGCCCCAGCATTTT. This encodes CASSYSAGGHNQPQHF.

This clone was found once. This sequence joins TRBV2 and TRBJ2-7; 10 positions agree with TRBD2. Germline loops: CDR1 SNHLY, CDR2 FYNNEI. The CDR3 extends over 17 amino acids. V lost 2 bases to trimming and J lost 7 bases; unmatched junction nucleotides: 14. The CDR3 sequence: CASSEQASGGSGGEQYF. CDR3 nucleotide sequence: TGTGCCAGCAGTGAACAGGCTAGCGGGGGCTCCGGGGGAGAGCAGTACTTC. Full variable domain (rest looked up from reference TRBV2 and TRBJ2-7): EPEVTQTPSHQVTQMGQEVILRCVPISNHLYFYWYRQILGQKVEFLVSFYNNEISEKSEIFDDQFSVERPDGSNFTLKIRSTKLEDSAMYFCASSEQASGGSGGEQYFGPGTRLTVT.

This chain connects TRBV5-1 to TRBJ2-7; 7 positions match TRBD1. Trimming took 7 bases from V and 5 from J; bases not matched to a gene: 9. The CDR3 is 13 residues long. From germline, CDR1 is SGHRS and CDR2 YFSETQ. Here the CDR3 reads CASARDRTDEQYF. In DNA, the CDR3 is TGCGCCAGCGCCCGGGACAGAACGGACGAGCAGTACTTC.

This clone has just one count. V is TRBV19 and J is TRBJ1-5; D gene uncertain. Germline V gives CDR1 LNHDA, CDR2 SQIVND (reference sequence). Trimming shortened V by 5 bases and J by 0 bases, and 11 bases separated the two germline ends. The CDR3 is 15 residues long. The CDR3 nucleotides read TGTGCCAGTAGTGACGGAGCCTTTAGCAATCAGCCCCAGCATTTT. Translated, it gives CASSDGAFSNQPQHF.

The chain couples TRBV25-1 to TRBJ2-1; TRBD1 matches 10 bases. This CDR3 spans 15 amino acids. Germline CDR1 MGHDK, CDR2 SYGVNS. V shed 7 bases and J 7 bases; nucleotides not matched to a gene: 10. This CDR3 reads CASNFDRGPRNEQFF. The DNA of the CDR3 is TGTGCCAGCAACTTCGACAGGGGGCCAAGGAATGAGCAGTTCTTC.

The chain employs TRBV5-1 and TRBJ2-1; the match to TRBD2 covers 13 bases. CDR1 is SGHRS and CDR2 is YFSETQ in the germline V gene. The junction had 2 bases not matched to a gene; V was cut back by 4 bases and J by 4 bases. CDR3 length: 15 residues. The CDR3 spells CASSRTSGGYNEQFF. The CDR3 DNA follows: TGCGCCAGCAGCCGGACTAGCGGGGGATACAATGAGCAGTTCTTC.

The rearrangement links TRBV2 to TRBJ2-4; 11 nucleotides line up with TRBD1. With V trimmed by 7 bases and J by 7 bases, 12 bases remained unmatched. The V gene's germline CDR1 is SNHLY and CDR2 FYNNEI. The CDR3 is 16 residues long. CDR3 residues: CASTPAGTGGGNIQYF. CDR3 DNA sequence: TGTGCCAGCACCCCGGCCGGGACAGGGGGGGGGAACATTCAGTACTTC. Full variable domain (outside the CDR3, taken from reference TRBV2 and TRBJ2-4): EPEVTQTPSHQVTQMGQEVILRCVPISNHLYFYWYRQILGQKVEFLVSFYNNEISEKSEIFDDQFSVERPDGSNFTLKIRSTKLEDSAMYFCASTPAGTGGGNIQYFGAGTRLSVL.

This clone was observed a handful of times. The chain combines TRBV27 with TRBJ1-1; 9 nucleotides match TRBD1. This CDR3 comprises 14 residues. CDR1 and CDR2 from the germline V gene are MNHEY and SMNVEV (reference sequence). Germline trimming cut 4 bases from V and 4 bases from J; bases unmatched to any gene: 4. The DNA of the CDR3 is TGTGCCAGCAGTTACGGGACAGGGTTCACTGAAGCTTTCTTT. It is translated as CASSYGTGFTEAFF.

This clone has only a few counts. The chain links TRBV7-9 to TRBJ1-4, with D possibly TRBD1 on 5 matching bases. CDR3 size: 16 residues. Germline CDR1 reads SEHNR; CDR2 reads FQNEAQ (reference sequence). V was clipped by 5 bases and J by 8 bases, with 21 bases between them. The CDR3 nucleotides read TGTGCCAGCAGCCCTTACTCGACGGGGGGTAGGGAAAAACTGTTTTTT. Amino acids: CASSPYSTGGREKLFF.

The chain couples TRBV28 to TRBJ2-1; a possible D gene is TRBD2 (5 bases). V was pared by 0 bases and J by 0 bases, with 12 bases between. The CDR3 length is 17 residues. CDR1 MDHEN and CDR2 SYDVKM come from the germline V gene. The CDR3 bases are TGTGCCAGCAGTTTATGGTTGTCGGGGAGCTCCTACAATGAGCAGTTCTTC. It is translated as CASSLWLSGSSYNEQFF.

This clone was seen once. The V gene is TRBV11-2, the J gene TRBJ2-3; 8 nucleotides line up with TRBD2. This CDR3 comprises 17 residues. With V trimmed by 2 bases and J by 3 bases, 10 bases remained unmatched. Germline V gene sequence: CDR1 SGHAT, CDR2 FQNNGV. This CDR3 reads CASSLRAGGSGTDTQYF. In DNA, the CDR3 is TGTGCCAGCAGCTTAAGGGCGGGAGGTTCGGGGACAGATACGCAGTATTTT.

This chain connects TRBV7-3 to TRBJ2-6, with 10 bases lining up with TRBD1. The CDR3 is 20 residues long. Germline CDR1 reads SGHTA; CDR2 reads FQGTGA. V shed 1 base, J shed 1 base, and the junction held 10 bases outside the gene matches. The CDR3 region is CASSLRGPGQGGSGANVLTF. CDR3 sequence (DNA): TGTGCCAGCAGCTTAAGGGGCCCCGGACAGGGGGGGTCTGGGGCCAACGTCCTGACTTTC.